This is a list of T cell receptor beta chains from one sample in a study of T cell responses to AZD1222 COVID-19 vaccine. The method was immunoSEQ multiplex PCR; TCRdb's version includes in-frame clones alone and lacks a portion of them. The sample consists of some 96,000 clones, around nine tenths of them appearing once. This sample comprised peripheral blood, obtained on day 0 of AZD1222 vaccination. All receptors come from an adult in good health. Both conserved end residues are part of each CDR3. The D gene is left open where the match is weak. Clone size is given for some rows only: seen once, a few or many times, or a class if the clone is expanded.

TRBJ2-1	TRBD2	few	16	TRBV4-1	CASSQDRTSGDNEQFF	TGCGCCAGCAGCCAAGATCGAACTAGCGGTGACAATGAGCAGTTCTTC
TRBJ2-1	TRBD1	once	15	TRBV6-5	CASMRGRGNQNEQFF	TGTGCCAGCATGAGGGGCAGGGGGAACCAAAATGAGCAGTTCTTC
TRBJ2-7	-	-	11	TRBV20-1	CSAPVHYEQYF	TGCAGTGCCCCTGTCCACTACGAGCAGTACTTC
TRBJ1-1	-	-	14	TRBV7-9	CASTPGRANTEAFF	TGTGCCAGCACCCCGGGGAGGGCGAACACTGAAGCTTTCTTT
TRBJ2-5	TRBD1	-	15	TRBV28	CASSPGDRGMETQYF	TGTGCCAGCAGTCCGGGGGACAGGGGAATGGAGACCCAGTACTTC
TRBJ1-1	-	-	14	TRBV11-2	CASSSEISGFEAFF	TGTGCCAGCAGCTCGGAGATTAGTGGCTTTGAAGCTTTCTTT
TRBJ1-2	-	-	14	TRBV6-1	CASSEARGASGYTF	TGTGCCAGCAGTGAGGCACGTGGCGCCTCTGGCTACACCTTC
TRBJ1-1	-	-	14	TRBV25-1	CASTPGVRNTEAFF	TGTGCCAGCACCCCCGGAGTCAGGAACACTGAAGCTTTCTTT
TRBJ2-1	TRBD1	-	19	TRBV19	CASSTTSFAGTGSYNEQFF	TGTGCCAGTAGTACGACCTCCTTTGCCGGGACAGGGAGCTACAATGAGCAGTTCTTC
TRBJ2-6	-	-	15	TRBV20-1	CSASSSSSGANVLTF	TGCAGTGCTAGTTCGAGCAGCTCTGGGGCCAACGTCCTGACTTTC
TRBJ2-7	-	-	15	TRBV5-1	CASSLEGGRGDEQYF	TGCGCCAGCAGCTTGGAAGGAGGACGCGGGGACGAGCAGTACTTC
TRBJ1-5	-	-	13	TRBV5-8	CASSRRSNQPQHF	TGTGCCAGCAGCCGGCGGAGCAATCAGCCCCAGCATTTT
TRBJ2-3	-	few	14	TRBV5-4	CASSQTPSTDTQYF	TGTGCCAGCAGCCAGACCCCCAGCACAGATACGCAGTATTTT
TRBJ1-5	TRBD1	-	15	TRBV6-5	CASRGTGGGNQPQHF	TGTGCCAGCAGGGGGACAGGGGGCGGGAATCAGCCCCAGCATTTT
TRBJ1-1	TRBD1	-	13	TRBV6-4	CASSPHDREGAFF	TGTGCCAGCAGCCCTCACGACAGGGAGGGAGCTTTCTTT
TRBJ2-7	TRBD1	-	14	TRBV18	CASSRMGQAYEQYF	TGTGCCAGCTCAAGGATGGGACAGGCCTACGAGCAGTACTTC
TRBJ1-2	TRBD1	-	17	TRBV5-4	CASSLKTGYLPMYGYTF	TGTGCCAGCAGCTTAAAGACAGGGTATCTTCCTATGTATGGCTACACCTTC
TRBJ2-2	-	few	16	TRBV7-9	CASSLRLQGETGELFF	TGTGCCAGCAGCTTACGCCTTCAGGGTGAGACCGGGGAGCTGTTTTTT
TRBJ2-7	-	-	12	TRBV18	CASSPGRDEQYF	TGTGCCAGCTCACCCGGTCGGGACGAGCAGTACTTC
TRBJ2-7	-	-	14	TRBV5-1	CASKEWGALDEQYF	TGCGCCAGCAAAGAGTGGGGGGCGCTTGACGAGCAGTACTTC
TRBJ1-2	-	-	16	TRBV6-5	CASSLLQGTQLYGYTF	TGTGCCAGCAGTTTGCTACAGGGCACACAACTTTATGGCTACACCTTC
TRBJ1-2	-	-	13	TRBV19	CASTRTVLSGYTF	TGTGCCAGTACTAGGACAGTTCTTTCTGGCTACACCTTC
TRBJ2-1	-	once	12	TRBV7-8	CASSLEGESQFF	TGTGCCAGCAGCTTAGAAGGCGAATCGCAGTTCTTC
TRBJ1-2	-	-	18	TRBV7-9	CASSLLLPATRTFYGYTF	TGTGCCAGCAGCTTATTGCTCCCAGCTACCCGTACTTTCTATGGCTACACCTTC
TRBJ1-2	-	-	15	TRBV6-5	CATNPTLGGNYGYTF	TGTGCCACCAACCCCACTCTGGGAGGAAACTATGGCTACACCTTC
TRBJ2-1	TRBD2	-	15	TRBV9	CASSVGGSLPNEQFF	TGTGCCAGCAGCGTGGGAGGGTCCCTCCCTAATGAGCAGTTCTTC
TRBJ2-5	-	-	15	TRBV6-5	CASSYLSQGQETQYF	TGTGCCAGCAGTTACCTATCTCAGGGGCAAGAGACCCAGTACTTC
TRBJ2-7	TRBD2	-	18	TRBV19	CASSILLAGGPFSYEQYF	TGTGCCAGTAGTATCCTACTAGCGGGAGGGCCATTTTCCTACGAGCAGTACTTC
TRBJ2-7	-	-	19	TRBV29-1	CSVDAGGGSGPRIWGEQYF	TGCAGCGTTGATGCAGGGGGCGGTAGCGGGCCCCGGATCTGGGGCGAGCAGTACTTC
TRBJ1-6	-	-	14	TRBV9	CASSAGTENSPLHF	TGTGCCAGCAGCGCCGGGACGGAGAATTCACCCCTCCACTTT
TRBJ1-1	-	-	13	TRBV6-4	CASSDGVGLKAFF	TGTGCCAGCAGTGATGGGGTAGGATTGAAGGCTTTCTTT
TRBJ2-6	-	-	15	TRBV19	CASSTTGIGANVLTF	TGTGCCAGTAGTACTACAGGGATTGGGGCCAACGTCCTGACTTTC
TRBJ2-7	TRBD2	-	16	TRBV4-3	CASSQVGGRDHYEQYF	TGCGCCAGCAGCCAAGTCGGCGGGAGAGACCACTACGAGCAGTACTTC
TRBJ1-1	-	-	11	TRBV6-6	CASSYLNEAFF	TGTGCCAGCAGTTACTTGAACGAAGCTTTCTTT
TRBJ2-7	-	-	13	TRBV5-1	CASKYGETYEQYF	TGCGCCAGCAAGTATGGAGAAACCTACGAGCAGTACTTC
TRBJ2-5	TRBD1	-	14	TRBV2	CASSVYGTGETQYF	TGTGCCAGCAGTGTATACGGGACAGGGGAGACCCAGTACTTC
TRBJ2-4	TRBD1	-	14	TRBV5-6	CASSPWTGSHIQYF	TGTGCCAGCAGCCCCTGGACAGGGTCACACATTCAGTACTTC
TRBJ2-7	-	-	12	TRBV10-2	CASSGGSYEQYF	TGCGCCAGCAGTGGGGGCTCCTACGAGCAGTACTTC
TRBJ1-1	-	once	15	TRBV2	CASSRSQGTRTEAFF	TGTGCCAGCAGTCGGTCCCAGGGCACTCGAACTGAAGCTTTCTTT
TRBJ1-1	-	-	15	TRBV25-1	CASSRKGTMNTEAFF	TGTGCCAGCAGCCGGAAGGGGACAATGAACACTGAAGCTTTCTTT
TRBJ1-1	-	once	13	TRBV12-3/TRBV12-4	CASSLGADIQAFF	TGTGCCAGCAGTTTAGGTGCGGATATCCAAGCTTTCTTT
TRBJ2-7	TRBD2	-	16	TRBV4-3	CASSQDRVAGVYEQYF	TGCGCCAGCAGCCAAGATCGGGTAGCGGGGGTATACGAGCAGTACTTC
TRBJ2-7	-	-	13	TRBV5-1	CASSSDSYYEQYF	TGCGCCAGCAGCTCCGACTCGTACTACGAGCAGTACTTC
TRBJ2-7	-	-	12	TRBV4-1	CASSPPGLLQYF	TGCGCCAGCAGCCCCCCTGGTTTGTTGCAGTACTTC
TRBJ1-2	-	-	14	TRBV7-2	CASSPDQLFYGYTF	TGTGCCAGCAGCCCTGACCAGCTATTCTATGGCTACACCTTC
TRBJ1-1	TRBD1	-	16	TRBV19	CASSTDPGQFVPEAFF	TGTGCCAGTAGTACGGACCCGGGACAGTTCGTCCCTGAAGCTTTCTTT
TRBJ2-5	TRBD2	-	14	TRBV29-1	CSVRIGGGRETQYF	TGCAGCGTCCGAATTGGCGGGGGAAGAGAGACCCAGTACTTC
TRBJ2-7	TRBD2	-	16	TRBV11-2	CASSLRGAGGIYEQYF	TGTGCCAGCAGCTTAAGGGGTGCGGGAGGGATCTACGAGCAGTACTTC
TRBJ2-1	-	-	13	TRBV28	CASIGPVYNEQFF	TGTGCCAGCATAGGCCCGGTCTACAATGAGCAGTTCTTC
TRBJ2-1	TRBD1	-	16	TRBV29-1	CSVERPPGQGVDEQFF	TGCAGCGTAGAAAGACCACCGGGACAGGGGGTCGATGAGCAGTTCTTC